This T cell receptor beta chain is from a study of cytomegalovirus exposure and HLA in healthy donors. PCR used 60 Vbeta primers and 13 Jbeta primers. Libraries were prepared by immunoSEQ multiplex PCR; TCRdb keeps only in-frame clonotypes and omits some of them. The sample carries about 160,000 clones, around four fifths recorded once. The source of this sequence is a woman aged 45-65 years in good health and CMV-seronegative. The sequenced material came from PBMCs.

Written as DNA, the CDR3 is TGTGCCAGCAGTGGTCGACAGGGGGGGTCCTACGAGCAGTACTTC. Its protein product is CASSGRQGGSYEQYF. This chain uses TRBV6-1 with TRBJ2-7; TRBD1 matches 9 bases. Germline CDR1 is MNHNS and CDR2 is SASEGT. Losses at the gene ends were 4 bases for V and 1 base for J; bases not matched to a gene: 5. The CDR3 contains 15 residues.